Shown below are 15 T cell receptor beta chains from a single sample sequenced in a study of cytomegalovirus exposure and HLA in healthy donors. PCR used 60 Vbeta primers and 13 Jbeta primers. Profiling relied on immunoSEQ multiplex PCR, and the TCRdb table lists in-frame clones only, not all of them. The repertoire holds 100,000 to 150,000 clones, with roughly four fifths as singletons. The sample taken for sequencing was PBMCs. The receptors stem from a male donor in good health and CMV-seronegative.

The rearrangement links TRBV21-1 to TRBJ1-2; TRBD1, the D gene given by the table, was not confirmed from the DNA. TRBV21-1 is noted as a pseudogene. The CDR3 spans 14 residues. The CDR3 bases are TGTGCCAGCAGCAAAGGGCAGGGATACTATGGCTACACCTTC. Translating gives CASSKGQGYYGYTF.

The rearrangement uses TRBV5-6 and TRBJ1-2, with TRBD1 matching 9 bases. J was trimmed by 12 bases and V by 3 bases; bases with no gene match: 15. Germline-derived CDR1 and CDR2 are SGHDT and YYEEEE. This CDR3 spans 15 amino acids. The CDR3 DNA follows: TGTGCCAGCAGCTGGGAACAGGGGGCGAGGCTCAAGAACACCTTC. Protein sequence: CASSWEQGARLKNTF.

This chain joins TRBV28 and TRBJ2-6; tentatively, D is TRBD1 (6 bases). V shed 4 bases and J shed 4 bases, with 14 bases lying between them. CDR1 and CDR2 (germline): MDHEN, SYDVKM. The length of the CDR3 is 16 residues. CDR3 coding DNA: TGTGCCAGCAGTTCCCCAGGGGAGTCAGGGGCCAACGTCCTGACTTTC. The encoded protein is CASSSPGESGANVLTF.

This rearrangement joins TRBV6-5 to TRBJ1-4; TRBD1 matches 8 bases. The CDR3 is made up of 15 amino acids. With V trimmed by 5 bases and J by 5 bases, 7 bases remained unmatched. CDR1 and CDR2 (germline): MNHEY, SVGAGI. The CDR3 loop is CASSKDRGVNEKLFF. CDR3 nucleotide sequence: TGTGCCAGCAGTAAAGACAGGGGAGTAAATGAAAAACTGTTTTTT.

The chain carries TRBV5-6 and TRBJ1-1; D is possibly TRBD1 (6 bases). This CDR3 is 14 amino acids long. The V end lost 1 base, the J end lost 6 bases, and 13 bases lay between the germline ends. Germline lookup yields CDR1 SGHDT and CDR2 YYEEEE. The CDR3 loop is CASSLRGGEAEAFF. CDR3 coding DNA: TGTGCCAGCAGCTTGAGGGGGGGGGAGGCTGAAGCTTTCTTT. The full variable domain, with the rest looked up from reference TRBV5-6 and TRBJ1-1, is DAGVTQSPTHLIKTRGQQVTLRCSPKSGHDTVSWYQQALGQGPQFIFQYYEEEERQRGNFPDRFSGHQFPNYSSELNVNALLLGDSALYLCASSLRGGEAEAFFGQGTRLTVV.

The gene calls are TRBV6-5 and TRBJ1-1; the match to TRBD1 covers 7 bases. The germline V gene encodes CDR1 MNHEY and CDR2 SVGAGI. V trimming: 6 bases; J trimming: 6 bases; junction bases outside the gene matches: 10. CDR3 length equals 14 residues. The CDR3 reads CASSYLTGEAEAFF. CDR3 sequence (DNA): TGTGCCAGCAGCTACCTCACAGGGGAGGCTGAAGCTTTCTTT.

The chain has TRBV7-2 and TRBJ2-6; D gene unclear. Per the germline V gene, CDR1 is SGHTA and CDR2 is FQGNSA. This CDR3 comprises 13 residues. The ends were cut back, 10 bases at V and 2 bases at J, with 9 bases in the middle. CDR3 residues: CATSSPGANVLTF. CDR3 nucleotide sequence: TGTGCCACCTCCTCTCCTGGGGCCAACGTCCTGACTTTC.

The genes are TRBV27 and TRBJ2-1; 7 bases fit TRBD2. The V segment lost 5 bases and the J segment 6 bases; nucleotides outside the gene matches: 13. The CDR3 has 16 amino acids. Per the germline V gene, CDR1 is MNHEY and CDR2 is SMNVEV (reference sequence). The CDR3 region is CASSTIAGVVGNEQFF. The CDR3 nucleotides read TGTGCCAGCAGTACAATCGCGGGGGTAGTTGGCAATGAGCAGTTCTTC.

The chain has TRBV5-1 and TRBJ1-4; 7 bases agree with TRBD1. CDR3 length: 15 residues. V lost 0 bases to trimming and J lost 4 bases; unmatched junction nucleotides: 3. CDR1 and CDR2 (germline): SGHRS, YFSETQ. The CDR3 nucleotides are TGCGCCAGCAGCTTGGGGGACAGAGGTAATGAAAAACTGTTTTTT. Encoded protein: CASSLGDRGNEKLFF.

The chain joins TRBV6-1 to TRBJ2-6, with D possibly TRBD1 on 6 matching bases. V was trimmed by 6 bases and J by 2 bases, leaving 11 bases between them. The CDR3 consists of 15 residues. Germline lookup yields CDR1 MNHNS and CDR2 SASEGT. As DNA, the CDR3 is TGTGCCAGCAGCGTAGGGGGTACTGGGGCCAACGTCCTGACTTTC. This codes for CASSVGGTGANVLTF.

The chain couples TRBV4-2 to TRBJ2-7; tentative D call: TRBD2 (6 bases). Trimming shortened V by 2 bases and J by 7 bases, and 18 bases separated the two germline ends. Germline CDR1 reads LGHNA; CDR2 reads YNFKEQ. This CDR3 is built from 15 residues. The CDR3 DNA is TGTGCCAGCAGCCAATCCACCGGGGGACGTGAAGAGCAGTACTTC. Translating it yields CASSQSTGGREEQYF.

CDR3 residues: CAISTGMNTEAFF. CDR3 sequence (DNA): TGTGCCATCAGTACAGGGATGAACACTGAAGCTTTCTTT. The chain couples TRBV10-3 to TRBJ1-1; D might be TRBD1 (6 bases). Germline CDR1 reads ENHRY; CDR2 reads SYGVKD. The V end was cut by 5 bases, the J end by 0 bases, with 7 bases between. This CDR3 spans 13 amino acids.

In its sample, this clone was seen a few times. The gene calls are TRBV19 and TRBJ1-6, with 7 bases lining up with TRBD1. The V gene end was trimmed by 7 bases and the J gene end by 7 bases; junction bases not matched to a gene: 7. The CDR3 covers 14 residues. Germline CDR1 is LNHDA and CDR2 is SQIVND (reference sequence). The CDR3 loop reads CASTLGTVNSPLHF. Written as DNA, the CDR3 is TGTGCCAGTACCTTAGGGACAGTGAATTCACCCCTCCACTTT.

This clone occurred a few times. V and J are TRBV9 and TRBJ2-3, with D tentatively TRBD2 (6 bases). CDR1 is SGDLS and CDR2 is YYNGEE in the germline V gene. The CDR3 totals 12 residues. The V and J ends lost 0 bases and 11 bases respectively, with 10 bases between them. The CDR3 spells CASSVEAGRQYF. The CDR3 DNA is TGTGCCAGCAGCGTAGAAGCGGGTCGGCAGTATTTT.

This clone was seen just once. V usage is TRBV27 and J usage is TRBJ1-6; D unresolved. Germline-derived CDR1 and CDR2 are MNHEY and SMNVEV (reference sequence). The CDR3 runs 14 residues. Trimming stripped 5 bases from V and 5 bases from J, with 10 bases between. The CDR3 spells CASSLRFHNSPLHF. The CDR3 bases are TGTGCCAGCAGTCTCAGGTTTCATAATTCACCCCTCCACTTT.